This is a list of T cell receptor beta chains from one sample in a study of blood T cell repertoires in COVID-19. Sequencing used immunoSEQ multiplex PCR; TCRdb keeps in-frame clones, though not all of them. This sample has about 160,000 clones; roughly 84% occur once, and the top ten carry about 1.2%. Sequencing used peripheral blood. The receptors were gathered from a man aged 60 to 69 who had recovered from COVID-19. CDR3s include the opening cysteine and the closing phenylalanine or tryptophan. Fields, in order: J gene, V gene, clone size, D gene, CDR3 length, CDR3 DNA, CDR3 protein. The D gene is left open where the match is weak. For some rows the clone size is stated as once, few or many, or as a class when expanded; others skip it.

>TRBJ2-1|TRBV7-7|few|.|16
TGTGCTAGCAGCCAGACTCCGCCCAGCTCCTACAATGAGCAGTTCTTC
CASSQTPPSSYNEQFF
>TRBJ1-2|TRBV5-1|.|.|18
TGCGCCAGCAGCTTGGCCCCTCATGGTCGAACAACTAACTATGGCTACACCTTC
CASSLAPHGRTTNYGYTF
>TRBJ1-3|TRBV7-7|.|TRBD1|16
TGTGCTAGCAGCTCGGGACAGGTGAACTCTGGAAACACCATATATTTT
CASSSGQVNSGNTIYF
>TRBJ1-2|TRBV27|.|.|14
TGTGCCAGCAGTTCCCTGTCGTCCAACTATGGCTACACCTTC
CASSSLSSNYGYTF
>TRBJ1-1|TRBV4-1|.|.|17
TGCGCCAGCAGCCAAGATAAATGGGCAGGGATAACGACTGAAGCTTTCTTT
CASSQDKWAGITTEAFF
>TRBJ1-2|TRBV4-2|.|.|15
TGTGCCAGCAGCCAAGATCAATCCAGGGGCGATGGCTACACCTTC
CASSQDQSRGDGYTF
>TRBJ1-2|TRBV5-1|.|.|14
TGCGCCAGCAGCTCGGCCCGGGGAGAGAATGGCTACACCTTC
CASSSARGENGYTF
>TRBJ1-3|TRBV6-5|.|.|14
TGTGCCAGCAGCGCTACTACCTCTGGAAACACCATATATTTT
CASSATTSGNTIYF
>TRBJ2-1|TRBV5-4|.|TRBD1|15
TGTGCCAGCAGCTTGGGGGGACAGGGAGGGGGTGAGCAGTTCTTC
CASSLGGQGGGEQFF
>TRBJ1-6|TRBV11-2|.|.|17
TGTGCCAGCCGCACCAGCAGGGGCTTCTCCTATAATTCACCCCTCCACTTT
CASRTSRGFSYNSPLHF
>TRBJ2-7|TRBV2|.|TRBD2|16
TGTGCCAGCAGTGGCGCAATCGGACTAGCGTCGTACGAGCAGTACTTC
CASSGAIGLASYEQYF
>TRBJ2-5|TRBV5-1|.|TRBD1|17
TGCGCCAGCAGCTTGAATTCGGGCGGAGGACAGGGAAAGACCCAGTACTTC
CASSLNSGGGQGKTQYF
>TRBJ1-1|TRBV11-1|.|.|12
TGTGCCAGCAGTTCCAGGGATGTTGAAGCTTTCTTT
CASSSRDVEAFF
>TRBJ2-5|TRBV6-5|.|TRBD2|14
TGTGCCAGCCGCCGACTAGCGGGGTTGGAGACCCAGTACTTC
CASRRLAGLETQYF
>TRBJ1-3|TRBV10-3|.|.|16
TGTGCCATCAGGGAGTTAGGACAGTCCTCTGGAAACACCATATATTTT
CAIRELGQSSGNTIYF
>TRBJ1-6|TRBV18|many|TRBD1|18
TGTGCCAGCTCACTAAACTCGGACAGGGGGGGATATAATTCACCCCTCCACTTT
CASSLNSDRGGYNSPLHF
>TRBJ2-2|TRBV6-2/TRBV6-3|.|TRBD1|15
TGTGCCAGCAGTTTAGGGGGCGCTGACACCGGGGAGCTGTTTTTT
CASSLGGADTGELFF
>TRBJ1-4|TRBV2|.|TRBD1|16
TGTGCCAGCAGGGCGGGACAGGACCGGGTTCGTGAAAAACTGTTTTTT
CASRAGQDRVREKLFF
>TRBJ2-2|TRBV5-4|.|TRBD2|17
TGTGCCAGCAGCTTGAGTAGCGGGGGGACTAACACCGGGGAGCTGTTTTTT
CASSLSSGGTNTGELFF
>TRBJ2-7|TRBV6-6|.|TRBD2|13
TGTGCCAGCCTTGGCGGGAGCCCCTACGAGCAGTACTTC
CASLGGSPYEQYF
>TRBJ2-7|TRBV29-1|.|.|13
TGCAGCGTTGCTTCCCACATAGGGAGCGAGCAGTACTTC
CSVASHIGSEQYF
>TRBJ1-3|TRBV30|.|.|12
TGTGCCTGGTCCTCCTCTGGAAACACCATATATTTT
CAWSSSGNTIYF
>TRBJ1-5|TRBV7-9|few|.|13
TGTGCCAGCAGCTCCCACAACAATCAGCCCCAGCATTTT
CASSSHNNQPQHF
>TRBJ1-2|TRBV30|.|TRBD1|11
TGTATTAAGGGGGCGTTTTATGGCTACACCTTC
CIKGAFYGYTF
>TRBJ2-1|TRBV11-1|.|.|16
TGTGCCAGCAGCCCCATTACCGGGACACCGTGGGGTGAGCAGTTCTTC
CASSPITGTPWGEQFF
>TRBJ1-2|TRBV19|.|TRBD1|15
TGTGCCAGTAGTAGGCAGGACAGGGATGAGGATGGCTACACCTTC
CASSRQDRDEDGYTF
>TRBJ1-1|TRBV6-1|.|.|13
TGTGCCAGCAGTGAACGGGGGAGCACTGAAGCTTTCTTT
CASSERGSTEAFF
>TRBJ1-6|TRBV12-5|few|TRBD1|14
TGTGCTAGTGGTCTATGGGACAGGGATTCACCCCTCCACTTT
CASGLWDRDSPLHF
>TRBJ1-2|TRBV6-5|.|TRBD1|16
TGTGCCAGCAGTTCGGGACAGGGCTGGAGTCACTATGGCTACACCTTC
CASSSGQGWSHYGYTF
>TRBJ2-7|TRBV20-1|.|.|13
TGCAGTGCTAGTTCCGGGAGTAGGGGCAAGCAGTACTTC
CSASSGSRGKQYF
>TRBJ2-7|TRBV10-3|.|TRBD1|15
TGTGCCATCACCGAGGGGGACAGGAGGTCCTACGAGCAGTACTTC
CAITEGDRRSYEQYF
>TRBJ2-1|TRBV4-1|.|TRBD2|18
TGCGCCAGCAGCCAAGATAACCTAGCGGGGAGCTCCTACAATGAGCAGTTCTTC
CASSQDNLAGSSYNEQFF
>TRBJ1-6|TRBV6-6|few|.|16
TGTGCCAGCAGTTTGGGGGGAATCCATGGTGATTCACCCCTCCACTTT
CASSLGGIHGDSPLHF
>TRBJ1-5|TRBV6-2/TRBV6-3|.|TRBD1|15
TGTGCCAGCAGTCCGTTCGAGACAGGGGTTCAGCCCCAGCATTTT
CASSPFETGVQPQHF
>TRBJ1-4|TRBV6-1|.|.|16
TGTGCCAGCAGTGAAGCCGGGGGAACAACTAATGAAAAACTGTTTTTT
CASSEAGGTTNEKLFF
>TRBJ1-4|TRBV6-5|.|TRBD1|15
TGTGCCAGCTCGCCAGGGGGCATAACTAATGAAAAACTGTTTTTT
CASSPGGITNEKLFF
>TRBJ2-7|TRBV3-1/TRBV3-2|.|TRBD1|13
TGTGCCAGCACTACAGGGGGCCTGGACGAGCAGTACTTC
CASTTGGLDEQYF
>TRBJ2-5|TRBV5-1|.|.|13
TGCGCCAGCAGCTTGAACACACAGGGGACCCAGTACTTC
CASSLNTQGTQYF
>TRBJ1-1|TRBV27|.|.|13
TGTGCCAGCAGTCCGCAGATGAACACTGAAGCTTTCTTT
CASSPQMNTEAFF
>TRBJ2-3|TRBV18|.|TRBD1|15
TGTGCCAGCTCATCCACAGGGGGCCTCACAGATACGCAGTATTTT
CASSSTGGLTDTQYF
>TRBJ2-1|TRBV4-2|.|.|14
TGTGCCAGCAGCCAAGATCCCCGGGACAATGAGCAGTTCTTC
CASSQDPRDNEQFF
>TRBJ2-1|TRBV27|.|.|13
TGTGCCAGCAGTTTAGGCGGGGTGGGACGGGGGTTCTTC
CASSLGGVGRGFF
>TRBJ2-1|TRBV5-1|.|TRBD2|16
TGCGCCAGCAGCTGGACGAATAGCGGGGGTTTTGGTGAGCAGTTCTTC
CASSWTNSGGFGEQFF
>TRBJ2-7|TRBV5-1|.|TRBD2|14
TGCGCCAGCAGCTGGGGACTAGCGGGGGGCGAGCAGTACTTC
CASSWGLAGGEQYF
>TRBJ1-1|TRBV24-1|.|TRBD1|15
TGTGCCACCACTAACAGGGGGGAAGTGAACACTGAAGCTTTCTTT
CATTNRGEVNTEAFF
>TRBJ2-5|TRBV9|.|.|15
TGTGCCAGCAGCGTAGAAGGTGACTCCTCCCGTTCCCAGTACTTC
CASSVEGDSSRSQYF
>TRBJ1-2|TRBV6-2/TRBV6-3|medium-sized|.|17
TGTGCCAGCAGTTACCCCACCGTGACAGGCATTAACTATGGCTACACCTTC
CASSYPTVTGINYGYTF
>TRBJ1-6|TRBV27|.|TRBD1|18
TGTGCCAGCAGTTTATCGACTGGACAGGGAAGGACTAATTCACCCCTCCACTTT
CASSLSTGQGRTNSPLHF